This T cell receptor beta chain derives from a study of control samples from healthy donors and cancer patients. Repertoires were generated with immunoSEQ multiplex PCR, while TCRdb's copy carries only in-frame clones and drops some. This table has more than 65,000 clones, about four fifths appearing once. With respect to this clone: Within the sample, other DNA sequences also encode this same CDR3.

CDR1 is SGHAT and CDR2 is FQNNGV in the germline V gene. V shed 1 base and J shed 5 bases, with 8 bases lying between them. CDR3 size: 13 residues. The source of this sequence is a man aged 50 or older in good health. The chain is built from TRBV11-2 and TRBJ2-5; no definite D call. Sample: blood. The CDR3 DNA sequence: TGTGCCAGCAGCTTAGGAGGACGCGAGACCCAGTACTTC. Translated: CASSLGGRETQYF.